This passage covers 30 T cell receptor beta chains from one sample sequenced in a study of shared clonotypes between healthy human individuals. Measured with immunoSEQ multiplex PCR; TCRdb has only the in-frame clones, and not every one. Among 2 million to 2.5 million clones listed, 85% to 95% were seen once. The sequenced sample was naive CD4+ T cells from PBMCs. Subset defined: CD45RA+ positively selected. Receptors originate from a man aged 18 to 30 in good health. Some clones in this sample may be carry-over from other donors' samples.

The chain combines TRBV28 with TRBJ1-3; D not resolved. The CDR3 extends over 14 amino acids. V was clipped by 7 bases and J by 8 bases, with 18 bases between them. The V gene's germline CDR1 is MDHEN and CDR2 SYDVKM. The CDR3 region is CASTSKGDRDTIYF. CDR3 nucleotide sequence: TGTGCCAGCACCTCCAAAGGTGACCGGGACACCATATATTTT.

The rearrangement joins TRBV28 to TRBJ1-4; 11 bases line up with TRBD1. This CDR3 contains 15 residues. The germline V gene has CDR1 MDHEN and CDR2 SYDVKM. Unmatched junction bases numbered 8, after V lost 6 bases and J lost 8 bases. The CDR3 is CASSESGTGGEKLFF. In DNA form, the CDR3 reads TGTGCCAGCAGCGAGTCCGGGACAGGGGGAGAAAAACTGTTTTTT.

The CDR3 DNA reads as TGTGCCAGCAGTTTCATCGTGGGAGGAATCTACAATGAGCAGTTCTTC. This codes for CASSFIVGGIYNEQFF. The chain recombines TRBV27 with TRBJ2-1; perhaps TRBD2 as D (6 bases). This CDR3 is 16 amino acids long. The V gene's germline CDR1 is MNHEY and CDR2 SMNVEV (reference sequence). Trimming cost V 3 bases and J 3 bases, with 15 bases left between them.

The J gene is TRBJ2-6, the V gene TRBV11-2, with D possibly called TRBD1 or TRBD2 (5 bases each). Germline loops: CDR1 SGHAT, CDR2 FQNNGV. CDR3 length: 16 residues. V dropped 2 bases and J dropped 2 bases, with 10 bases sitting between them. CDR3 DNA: TGTGCCAGCAGCTTAACCGGGGCAGCTGGGGCCAACGTCCTGACTTTC. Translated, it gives CASSLTGAAGANVLTF.

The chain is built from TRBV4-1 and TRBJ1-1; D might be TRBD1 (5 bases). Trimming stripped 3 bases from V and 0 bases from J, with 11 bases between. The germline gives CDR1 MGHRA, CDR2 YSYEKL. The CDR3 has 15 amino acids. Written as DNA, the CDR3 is TGCGCCAGCAGCCATCTAGGGACGGTGAACACTGAAGCTTTCTTT. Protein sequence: CASSHLGTVNTEAFF.

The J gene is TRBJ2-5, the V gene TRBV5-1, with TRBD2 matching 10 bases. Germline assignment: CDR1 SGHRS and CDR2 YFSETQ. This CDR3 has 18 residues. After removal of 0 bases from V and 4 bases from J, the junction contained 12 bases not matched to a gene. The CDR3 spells CASSLGASGSHGGETQYF. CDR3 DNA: TGCGCCAGCAGCTTGGGCGCTAGCGGGAGTCACGGTGGAGAGACCCAGTACTTC.

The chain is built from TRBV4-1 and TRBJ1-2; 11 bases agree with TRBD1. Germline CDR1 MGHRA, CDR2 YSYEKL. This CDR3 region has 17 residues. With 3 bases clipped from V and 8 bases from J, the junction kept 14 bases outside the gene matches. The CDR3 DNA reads TGCGCCAGCAGCCAGACCGGGACAGGGGGTTATTTGGGCGGCTACACCTTC. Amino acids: CASSQTGTGGYLGGYTF.

As DNA, the CDR3 is TGCGCCAGCAGCTTGACGGGGCGGGACAAAAACATTCAGTACTTC. It yields the protein CASSLTGRDKNIQYF. This sequence joins TRBV5-1 and TRBJ2-4, with D maybe TRBD2 (6 bases). This CDR3 is built from 15 residues. V lost 1 base, J lost 3 bases, and 11 bases lay in between. CDR1 is SGHRS, CDR2 YFSETQ, per germline.

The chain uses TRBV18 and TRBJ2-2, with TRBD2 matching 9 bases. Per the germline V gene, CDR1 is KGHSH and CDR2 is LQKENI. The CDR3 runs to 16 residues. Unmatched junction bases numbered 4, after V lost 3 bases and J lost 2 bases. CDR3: CASSPTSGYNTGELFF. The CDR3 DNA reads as TGTGCCAGCTCACCCACTAGCGGGTATAACACCGGGGAGCTGTTTTTT. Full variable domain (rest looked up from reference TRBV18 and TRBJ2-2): NAGVMQNPRHLVRRRGQEARLRCSPMKGHSHVYWYRQLPEEGLKFMVYLQKENIIDESGMPKERFSAEFPKEGPSILRIQQVVRGDSAAYFCASSPTSGYNTGELFFGEGSRLTVL.

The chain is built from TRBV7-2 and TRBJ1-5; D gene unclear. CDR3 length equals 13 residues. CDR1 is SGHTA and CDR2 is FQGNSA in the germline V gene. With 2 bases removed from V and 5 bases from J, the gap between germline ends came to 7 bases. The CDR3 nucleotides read TGTGCCAGCAGCTTACAGCCCTATCAGCCCCAGCATTTT. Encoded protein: CASSLQPYQPQHF. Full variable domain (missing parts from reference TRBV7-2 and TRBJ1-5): GAGVSQSPSNKVTEKGKDVELRCDPISGHTALYWYRQSLGQGLEFLIYFQGNSAPDKSGLPSDRFSAERTGGSVSTLTIQRTQQEDSAVYLCASSLQPYQPQHFGDGTRLSIL.

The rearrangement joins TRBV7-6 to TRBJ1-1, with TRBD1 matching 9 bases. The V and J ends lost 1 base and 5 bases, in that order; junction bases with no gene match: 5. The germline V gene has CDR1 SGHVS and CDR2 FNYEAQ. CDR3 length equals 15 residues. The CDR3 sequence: CASSLEGQGKTEAFF. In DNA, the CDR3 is TGTGCCAGCAGCTTAGAGGGACAGGGAAAAACTGAAGCTTTCTTT.

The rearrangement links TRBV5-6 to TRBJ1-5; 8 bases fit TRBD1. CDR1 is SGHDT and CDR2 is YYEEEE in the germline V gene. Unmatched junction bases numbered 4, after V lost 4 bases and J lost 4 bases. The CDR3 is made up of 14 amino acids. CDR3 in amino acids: CASSATGGNQPQHF. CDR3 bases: TGTGCCAGCAGCGCCACAGGGGGGAATCAGCCCCAGCATTTT.

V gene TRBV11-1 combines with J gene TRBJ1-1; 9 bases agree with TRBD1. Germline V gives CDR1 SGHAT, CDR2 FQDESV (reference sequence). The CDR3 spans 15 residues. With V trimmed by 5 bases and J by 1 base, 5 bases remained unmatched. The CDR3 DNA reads TGTGCCAGCAGCCCGGGACAGGGAAAGAACACTGAAGCTTTCTTT. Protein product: CASSPGQGKNTEAFF.

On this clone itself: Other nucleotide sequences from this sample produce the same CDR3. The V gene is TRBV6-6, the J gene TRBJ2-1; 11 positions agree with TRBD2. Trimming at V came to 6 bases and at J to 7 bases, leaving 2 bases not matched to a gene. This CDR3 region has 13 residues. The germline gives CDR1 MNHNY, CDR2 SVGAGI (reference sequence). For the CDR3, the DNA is TGTGCCAGCAGAACTAGCGGGAGTAATGAGCAGTTCTTC. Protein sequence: CASRTSGSNEQFF.

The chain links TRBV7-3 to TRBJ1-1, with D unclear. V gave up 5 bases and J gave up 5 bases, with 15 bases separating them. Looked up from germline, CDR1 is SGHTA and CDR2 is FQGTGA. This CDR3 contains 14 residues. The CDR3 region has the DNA TGTGCCAGCAGCCTCGCTCCTGGGCTGACTGAAGCTTTCTTT. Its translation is CASSLAPGLTEAFF.

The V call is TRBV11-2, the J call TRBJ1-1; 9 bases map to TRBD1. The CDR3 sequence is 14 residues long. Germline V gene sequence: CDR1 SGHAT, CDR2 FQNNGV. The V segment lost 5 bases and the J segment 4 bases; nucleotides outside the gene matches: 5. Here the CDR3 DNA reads TGTGCCAGCAGCCAGGGACAGGGTACCACTGAAGCTTTCTTT. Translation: CASSQGQGTTEAFF.

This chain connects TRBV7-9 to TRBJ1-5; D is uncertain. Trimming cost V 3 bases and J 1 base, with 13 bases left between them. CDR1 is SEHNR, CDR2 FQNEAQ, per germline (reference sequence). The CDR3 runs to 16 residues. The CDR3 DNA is TGTGCCAGCAGCTTGTTATCGGCGGGCAGCAATCAGCCCCAGCATTTT. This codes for CASSLLSAGSNQPQHF.

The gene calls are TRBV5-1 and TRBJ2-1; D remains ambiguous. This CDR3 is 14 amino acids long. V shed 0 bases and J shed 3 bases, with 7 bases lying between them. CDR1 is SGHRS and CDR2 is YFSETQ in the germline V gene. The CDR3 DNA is TGCGCCAGCAGCTTGGTCGGTATCTACAATGAGCAGTTCTTC. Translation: CASSLVGIYNEQFF.

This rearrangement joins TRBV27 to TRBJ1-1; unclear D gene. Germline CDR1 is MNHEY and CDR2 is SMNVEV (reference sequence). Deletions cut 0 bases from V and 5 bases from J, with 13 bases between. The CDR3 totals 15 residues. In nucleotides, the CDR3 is TGTGCCAGCAGTTTATCGGCCATGAGGAGGACTGAAGCTTTCTTT. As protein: CASSLSAMRRTEAFF.

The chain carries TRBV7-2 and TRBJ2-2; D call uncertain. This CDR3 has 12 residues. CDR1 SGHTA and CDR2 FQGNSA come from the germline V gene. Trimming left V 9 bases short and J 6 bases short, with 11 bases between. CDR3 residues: CASSGRPGELFF. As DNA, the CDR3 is TGTGCCAGTTCCGGACGACCCGGGGAGCTGTTTTTT. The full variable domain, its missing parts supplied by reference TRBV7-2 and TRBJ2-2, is GAGVSQSPSNKVTEKGKDVELRCDPISGHTALYWYRQSLGQGLEFLIYFQGNSAPDKSGLPSDRFSAERTGGSVSTLTIQRTQQEDSAVYLCASSGRPGELFFGEGSRLTVL.

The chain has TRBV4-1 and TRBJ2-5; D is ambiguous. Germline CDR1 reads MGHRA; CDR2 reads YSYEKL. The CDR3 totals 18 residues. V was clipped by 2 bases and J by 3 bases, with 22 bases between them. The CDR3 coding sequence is TGCGCCAGCAGCCAATTTCTTCCAGGCGATACTACTAAAGAGACCCAGTACTTC. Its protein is CASSQFLPGDTTKETQYF.

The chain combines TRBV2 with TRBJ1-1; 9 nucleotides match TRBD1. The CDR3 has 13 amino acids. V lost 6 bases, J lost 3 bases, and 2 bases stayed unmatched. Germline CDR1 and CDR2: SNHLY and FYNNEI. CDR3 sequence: CASSRDRDTEAFF. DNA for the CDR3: TGTGCCAGCAGCCGGGACAGGGACACTGAAGCTTTCTTT.

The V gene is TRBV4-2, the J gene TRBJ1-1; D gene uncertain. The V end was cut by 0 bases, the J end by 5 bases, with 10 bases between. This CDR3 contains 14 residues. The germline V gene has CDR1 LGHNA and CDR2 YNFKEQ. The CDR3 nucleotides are TGTGCCAGCAGCCAAGATTTAAGGAAAACTGAAGCTTTCTTT. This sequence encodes CASSQDLRKTEAFF.

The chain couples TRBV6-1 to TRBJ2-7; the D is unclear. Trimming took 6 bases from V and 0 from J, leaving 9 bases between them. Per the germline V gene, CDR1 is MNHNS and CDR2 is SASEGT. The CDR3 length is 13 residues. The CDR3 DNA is TGTGCCAGCAGCGACTGGAACTCCTACGAGCAGTACTTC. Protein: CASSDWNSYEQYF.

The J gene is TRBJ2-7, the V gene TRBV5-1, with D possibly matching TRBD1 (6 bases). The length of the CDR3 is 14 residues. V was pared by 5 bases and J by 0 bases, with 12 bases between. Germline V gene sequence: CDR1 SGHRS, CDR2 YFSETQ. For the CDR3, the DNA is TGCGCCAGCAGGCGGACAGAAAACTCCTACGAGCAGTACTTC. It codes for CASRRTENSYEQYF.

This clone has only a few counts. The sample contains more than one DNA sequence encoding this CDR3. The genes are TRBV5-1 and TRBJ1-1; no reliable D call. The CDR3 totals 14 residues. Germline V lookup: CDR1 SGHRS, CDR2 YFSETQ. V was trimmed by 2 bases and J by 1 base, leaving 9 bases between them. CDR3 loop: CASSLAGGNTEAFF. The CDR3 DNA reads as TGCGCCAGCAGCTTAGCAGGAGGGAACACTGAAGCTTTCTTT.

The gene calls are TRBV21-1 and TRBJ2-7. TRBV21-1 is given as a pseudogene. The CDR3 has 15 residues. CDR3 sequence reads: CASSTGSGNVYEQYF. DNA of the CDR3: TGTGCCAGCAGCACAGGTTCGGGCAACGTTTACGAGCAGTACTTC.

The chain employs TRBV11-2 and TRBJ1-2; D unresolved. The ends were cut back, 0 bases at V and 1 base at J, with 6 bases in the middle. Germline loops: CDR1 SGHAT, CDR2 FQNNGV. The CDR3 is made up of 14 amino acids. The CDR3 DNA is TGTGCCAGCAGCTTAGACGGGGTTAACTATGGCTACACCTTC. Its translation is CASSLDGVNYGYTF.

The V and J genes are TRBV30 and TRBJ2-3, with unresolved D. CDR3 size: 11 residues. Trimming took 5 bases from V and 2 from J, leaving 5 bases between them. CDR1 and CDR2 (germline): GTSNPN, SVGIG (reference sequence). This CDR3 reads CAWANTDTQYF. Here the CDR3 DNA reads TGTGCCTGGGCTAACACAGATACGCAGTATTTT.

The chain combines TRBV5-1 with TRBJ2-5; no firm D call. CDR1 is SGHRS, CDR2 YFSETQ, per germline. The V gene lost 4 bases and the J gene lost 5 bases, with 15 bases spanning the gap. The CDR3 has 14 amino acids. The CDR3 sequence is CASSTGDTRETQYF. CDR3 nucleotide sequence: TGCGCCAGCAGCACGGGTGACACCCGCGAGACCCAGTACTTC.